Each of the 3 T cell receptor beta chains below was sequenced from the same sample in a study of blood T cell repertoires in COVID-19. Profiled with immunoSEQ multiplex PCR; TCRdb holds only in-frame clones, not every one. The sample shows about 180,000 clones, nearly 90% of them seen only once. Sequences were obtained from peripheral blood. These receptors all come from a man aged 18 to 29 who had recovered from COVID-19.

The chain recombines TRBV5-1 with TRBJ2-5; TRBD1 agrees at 7 bases. With 1 base clipped from V and 5 bases from J, the junction kept 8 bases outside the gene matches. Germline values: CDR1 SGHRS, CDR2 YFSETQ. This CDR3 region has 15 residues. The CDR3 DNA sequence: TGCGCCAGCAGCTTGTTAGGGGGCGAATCGGAGACCCAGTACTTC. As protein: CASSLLGGESETQYF.

This chain joins TRBV7-2 and TRBJ2-7; 12 positions match TRBD2. V gave up 4 bases and J gave up 3 bases; unmatched junction bases: 7. This CDR3 comprises 16 residues. Germline V CDR1 and CDR2: SGHTA, FQGNSA. CDR3 sequence: CASSWLAGGGVYEQYF. The CDR3 DNA reads as TGTGCCAGCAGCTGGCTAGCGGGAGGGGGCGTCTACGAGCAGTACTTC.

The V call is TRBV12-3 or TRBV12-4, the J call TRBJ2-7; D gene ambiguous. The CDR3 is made up of 12 amino acids. Trimming shortened V by 1 base and J by 6 bases, and 7 bases separated the two germline ends. The CDR3 DNA reads as TGTGCCAGCAGTTTAGTGCGGTTCGAGCAGTACTTC. Translated: CASSLVRFEQYF.